This is a list of T cell receptor beta chains from one sample in a study of blood T cell repertoires in COVID-19. Using immunoSEQ multiplex PCR, the repertoire was profiled, and TCRdb retains in-frame clones only, with some absent. The sample lists under 150,000 clones, roughly 88% occurring once. The specimen sequenced was peripheral blood. These receptors came from a human donor in a cohort sampled during active COVID-19. Each CDR3 is given with its conserved first and last residue. The order of the fields is CDR3 protein, CDR3 DNA, D gene, V gene, clone size, J gene. D genes are given only for firm matches. Clone size is given for some rows only: seen once, a few or many times, or a class if the clone is expanded.

CDR3 protein: CASTGSSETEETQYF
CDR3 DNA: TGTGCCAGCACCGGTAGCAGCGAAACTGAAGAGACCCAGTACTTC
D gene: -
V gene: TRBV2
clone size: -
J gene: TRBJ2-5

CDR3 protein: CAWSPPPGRGGPNVSYYEQYF
CDR3 DNA: TGTGCCTGGAGCCCACCTCCGGGGCGGGGGGGACCTAATGTCTCCTACTACGAGCAGTACTTC
D gene: TRBD2
V gene: TRBV30
clone size: -
J gene: TRBJ2-7

CDR3 protein: CASSIRTEDTEAFF
CDR3 DNA: TGTGCCAGTAGTATCAGGACAGAAGACACTGAAGCTTTCTTT
D gene: -
V gene: TRBV19
clone size: -
J gene: TRBJ1-1

CDR3 protein: CASGHRGRNTIYF
CDR3 DNA: TGTGCCAGCGGACACAGGGGTAGGAACACCATATATTTT
D gene: TRBD1
V gene: TRBV7-8
clone size: once
J gene: TRBJ1-3

CDR3 protein: CASSPNLNTEAFF
CDR3 DNA: TGTGCCAGCAGCCCCAATTTGAACACTGAAGCTTTCTTT
D gene: -
V gene: TRBV9
clone size: few
J gene: TRBJ1-1

CDR3 protein: CASSTRDSIYGYTF
CDR3 DNA: TGTGCCAGCAGCACCCGGGACAGCATCTATGGCTACACCTTC
D gene: -
V gene: TRBV21-1
clone size: -
J gene: TRBJ1-2

CDR3 protein: CASSYGTGGHNEQFF
CDR3 DNA: TGTGCCAGCAGTTACGGAACAGGCGGCCACAATGAGCAGTTCTTC
D gene: -
V gene: TRBV6-5
clone size: -
J gene: TRBJ2-1

CDR3 protein: CASSAQGGVSEQYF
CDR3 DNA: TGTGCCAGCAGCGCGCAGGGGGGAGTCTCCGAGCAGTACTTC
D gene: -
V gene: TRBV7-3
clone size: -
J gene: TRBJ2-7

CDR3 protein: CASSTGHTEAFF
CDR3 DNA: TGCGCCAGCAGCACAGGGCACACTGAAGCTTTCTTT
D gene: -
V gene: TRBV5-1
clone size: -
J gene: TRBJ1-1

CDR3 protein: CASSYGGLFQETQYF
CDR3 DNA: TGTGCCAGCAGTTACGGCGGACTCTTCCAAGAGACCCAGTACTTC
D gene: -
V gene: TRBV6-2/TRBV6-3
clone size: -
J gene: TRBJ2-5

CDR3 protein: CASSLGLEGFF
CDR3 DNA: TGTGCCAGCAGTCTGGGCCTAGAGGGCTTCTTC
D gene: -
V gene: TRBV12-3/TRBV12-4
clone size: few
J gene: TRBJ2-1

CDR3 protein: CSVVDSGARSDTQYF
CDR3 DNA: TGCAGCGTTGTCGATAGCGGGGCAAGGTCAGATACGCAGTATTTT
D gene: TRBD2
V gene: TRBV29-1
clone size: -
J gene: TRBJ2-3

CDR3 protein: CASRTGTSTANYGYTF
CDR3 DNA: TGTGCCAGCAGGACAGGGACGTCCACGGCTAACTATGGCTACACCTTC
D gene: TRBD1
V gene: TRBV2
clone size: -
J gene: TRBJ1-2

CDR3 protein: CASSRAGPLAPGELFF
CDR3 DNA: TGTGCCAGTAGTCGAGCGGGCCCCTTAGCTCCCGGGGAGCTGTTTTTT
D gene: -
V gene: TRBV19
clone size: -
J gene: TRBJ2-2

CDR3 protein: CASSSRQLSHLEQYF
CDR3 DNA: TGTGCCAGCAGCTCGAGACAGTTGTCCCACCTTGAGCAGTACTTC
D gene: -
V gene: TRBV5-6
clone size: -
J gene: TRBJ2-7

CDR3 protein: CASSRTGSNNEQFF
CDR3 DNA: TGTGCCAGCAGCCGGACAGGGTCAAACAATGAGCAGTTCTTC
D gene: TRBD1
V gene: TRBV6-5
clone size: -
J gene: TRBJ2-1

CDR3 protein: CASSLDRVNNSPLHF
CDR3 DNA: TGTGCCAGCAGCTTAGACAGAGTGAATAATTCACCCCTCCACTTT
D gene: -
V gene: TRBV7-8
clone size: -
J gene: TRBJ1-6

CDR3 protein: CASRGAVNTIYF
CDR3 DNA: TGTGCCAGCAGGGGGGCTGTCAACACCATATATTTT
D gene: -
V gene: TRBV12-3/TRBV12-4
clone size: -
J gene: TRBJ1-3

CDR3 protein: CASSVEGLPGTGELFF
CDR3 DNA: TGTGCCAGTAGTGTTGAGGGACTCCCGGGCACCGGGGAGCTGTTTTTT
D gene: -
V gene: TRBV19
clone size: -
J gene: TRBJ2-2

CDR3 protein: CASSLAGAHEQYF
CDR3 DNA: TGTGCCAGCAGTTTGGCGGGGGCCCACGAGCAGTACTTC
D gene: -
V gene: TRBV12-3/TRBV12-4
clone size: -
J gene: TRBJ2-7

CDR3 protein: CASSTSPVTGDDGYTF
CDR3 DNA: TGTGCCAGCTCAACCAGTCCAGTAACAGGGGACGATGGCTACACCTTC
D gene: TRBD1
V gene: TRBV18
clone size: -
J gene: TRBJ1-2

CDR3 protein: CASSQVVKTYEQYF
CDR3 DNA: TGTGCCAGCAGCCAAGTAGTGAAAACTTACGAGCAGTACTTC
D gene: -
V gene: TRBV4-2
clone size: -
J gene: TRBJ2-7

CDR3 protein: CASSLAASGVYNEQFF
CDR3 DNA: TGTGCCAGCAGCTTGGCCGCTAGCGGGGTCTACAATGAGCAGTTCTTC
D gene: TRBD2
V gene: TRBV5-4
clone size: once
J gene: TRBJ2-1

CDR3 protein: CASSQEQGWNTEAFF
CDR3 DNA: TGCGCCAGCAGCCAAGAGCAGGGCTGGAACACTGAAGCTTTCTTT
D gene: -
V gene: TRBV4-1
clone size: -
J gene: TRBJ1-1

CDR3 protein: CASSPTGVANYGYTF
CDR3 DNA: TGCGCCAGCAGCCCCACCGGGGTCGCTAACTATGGCTACACCTTC
D gene: -
V gene: TRBV4-1
clone size: -
J gene: TRBJ1-2

CDR3 protein: CASSPLLVGELFF
CDR3 DNA: TGTGCCAGCAGCCCCCTACTGGTTGGGGAGCTGTTTTTT
D gene: -
V gene: TRBV7-2
clone size: -
J gene: TRBJ2-2

CDR3 protein: CASSFITGNTEAFF
CDR3 DNA: TGTGCCAGCAGCTTCATCACAGGGAACACTGAAGCTTTCTTT
D gene: -
V gene: TRBV6-5
clone size: -
J gene: TRBJ1-1

CDR3 protein: CASSLGQFNQPQHF
CDR3 DNA: TGTGCCAGCAGTTTAGGACAGTTTAATCAGCCCCAGCATTTT
D gene: -
V gene: TRBV27
clone size: -
J gene: TRBJ1-5

CDR3 protein: CASSYSPGTPRTEAFF
CDR3 DNA: TGTGCCAGCAGTTATTCACCCGGGACACCTAGAACTGAAGCTTTCTTT
D gene: -
V gene: TRBV6-2/TRBV6-3
clone size: few
J gene: TRBJ1-1

CDR3 protein: CASNDGNGVGEQYF
CDR3 DNA: TGCGCCAGCAATGACGGGAACGGGGTGGGCGAGCAGTACTTC
D gene: -
V gene: TRBV5-1
clone size: -
J gene: TRBJ2-7

CDR3 protein: CASSKGRGGGTDTQYF
CDR3 DNA: TGTGCCAGCAGCAAAGGACGCGGGGGGGGCACAGATACGCAGTATTTT
D gene: TRBD2
V gene: TRBV3-1/TRBV3-2
clone size: once
J gene: TRBJ2-3

CDR3 protein: CASSPLTGGYEQYF
CDR3 DNA: TGTGCCAGCTCACCACTGACAGGTGGCTACGAGCAGTACTTC
D gene: -
V gene: TRBV18
clone size: -
J gene: TRBJ2-7

CDR3 protein: CASILRNTGELFF
CDR3 DNA: TGTGCCAGCATCCTACGGAACACCGGGGAGCTGTTTTTT
D gene: -
V gene: TRBV12-3/TRBV12-4
clone size: -
J gene: TRBJ2-2

CDR3 protein: CASSLDWVPTTISNQPQHF
CDR3 DNA: TGTGCCAGCAGCTTGGATTGGGTCCCCACGACAATTAGCAATCAGCCCCAGCATTTT
D gene: -
V gene: TRBV5-8
clone size: -
J gene: TRBJ1-5

CDR3 protein: CASSYVATGQGQPQHF
CDR3 DNA: TGTGCCAGCAGTTATGTGGCGACAGGGCAGGGGCAGCCCCAGCATTTT
D gene: TRBD1
V gene: TRBV6-2/TRBV6-3
clone size: once
J gene: TRBJ1-5

CDR3 protein: CASSLAGGRLAAYEQYF
CDR3 DNA: TGTGCCAGCAGCTTGGCCGGAGGGAGGCTAGCGGCTTACGAGCAGTACTTC
D gene: TRBD2
V gene: TRBV5-5
clone size: -
J gene: TRBJ2-7

CDR3 protein: CASKVTGESTGELFF
CDR3 DNA: TGTGCCAGTAAGGTCACAGGGGAGAGCACCGGGGAGCTGTTTTTT
D gene: TRBD1
V gene: TRBV19
clone size: -
J gene: TRBJ2-2

CDR3 protein: CASSLAGGQGGETQYF
CDR3 DNA: TGTGCCAGCAGCTTAGCGGGGGGACAGGGTGGAGAGACCCAGTACTTC
D gene: TRBD1
V gene: TRBV7-9
clone size: -
J gene: TRBJ2-5

CDR3 protein: CASSSRPRGNQETQYF
CDR3 DNA: TGTGCCAGCAGTTCCCGACCCAGGGGAAACCAAGAGACCCAGTACTTC
D gene: -
V gene: TRBV6-5
clone size: -
J gene: TRBJ2-5

CDR3 protein: CASSSGLNNYGYTF
CDR3 DNA: TGTGCCAGCAGTTCGGGACTTAATAACTATGGCTACACCTTC
D gene: -
V gene: TRBV27
clone size: -
J gene: TRBJ1-2

CDR3 protein: CATAGGATTNEKLFF
CDR3 DNA: TGTGCCACCGCCGGGGGGGCAACAACTAATGAAAAACTGTTTTTT
D gene: -
V gene: TRBV10-3
clone size: -
J gene: TRBJ1-4

CDR3 protein: CASSPRTGVRFNYGYTF
CDR3 DNA: TGTGCCAGCTCACCTAGGACAGGGGTACGATTTAACTATGGCTACACCTTC
D gene: TRBD1
V gene: TRBV18
clone size: -
J gene: TRBJ1-2

CDR3 protein: CASSLDRVFNQPQHF
CDR3 DNA: TGTGCCAGCAGCTTAGATCGGGTTTTCAATCAGCCCCAGCATTTT
D gene: -
V gene: TRBV7-8
clone size: -
J gene: TRBJ1-5

CDR3 protein: CASSPQRGAYGYEQYF
CDR3 DNA: TGTGCCAGCAGCCCCCAGCGGGGGGCGTACGGCTACGAGCAGTACTTC
D gene: TRBD2
V gene: TRBV9
clone size: -
J gene: TRBJ2-7

CDR3 protein: CASSQTHNYGYTF
CDR3 DNA: TGTGCCAGCAGTCAAACACATAACTATGGCTACACCTTC
D gene: -
V gene: TRBV12-3/TRBV12-4
clone size: once
J gene: TRBJ1-2

CDR3 protein: CSVDLDTQYF
CDR3 DNA: TGCAGCGTTGACCTAGATACGCAGTATTTT
D gene: -
V gene: TRBV29-1
clone size: -
J gene: TRBJ2-3

CDR3 protein: CSVVRGGRDNEQFF
CDR3 DNA: TGCAGCGTTGTGCGGGGGGGCCGGGACAATGAGCAGTTCTTC
D gene: TRBD2
V gene: TRBV29-1
clone size: -
J gene: TRBJ2-1